This T cell receptor (beta chain) was identified in a study of T cells in Graves' hyperthyroidism and ophthalmopathy. Study-level findings and limits: A model of 13 V-J pairs discriminated ophthalmopathy from stable hyperthyroidism. Blood also carried most thyroid clonotypes expanded above 0.001. Model predictions of ophthalmopathy came a median around 6.5 months before onset.

Trimming removed 5 bases at V and 4 bases at J, with 21 bases between. Germline CDR1 reads MNHEY; CDR2 reads SMNVEV (reference sequence). CDR3 length: 16 amino acids. Each person with ophthalmopathy scored at least 3 on the Clinical Activity Score, reached NOSPECS grade 4 or higher, and had been ill under 3 months. This clonotype was observed at least ten times. Its antigen is currently unknown. From RNA transcripts, TCR beta CDR3 regions were amplified. TCR CDR3 regions were first amplified by RT-PCR with HTBI primers. One entry per CDR3 protein, called by TCRdb with MiXCR from the multiplex PCR reads. The sample lists 360,000 or so distinct CDR3 sequences, 15% to 20% occurring once.

The sequence was obtained from a woman aged 40 to 49 with Graves' ophthalmopathy. Sequenced material: blood. This rearrangement joins TRBV27 to TRBJ2-7, with D possibly matching TRBD1 (6 bases). CDR3 region: CASSLDSGEPRYEQYF. CDR3 coding DNA: TGTGCCAGCAGTCTCGATTCAGGGGAGCCCCGGTACGAGCAGTACTTC.